What follows is one TCR beta chain and its context. CDR1 is SGDLS and CDR2 is YYNGEE in the germline V gene. The CDR3 loop spans 14 amino acids. V shed 4 bases and J shed 10 bases, with 18 bases lying between them. The data derive from a study of control samples from healthy donors and cancer patients. Sequencing used immunoSEQ multiplex PCR; TCRdb keeps in-frame clones, though not all of them. The sample has some 99,000 clones, about nine tenths seen once. This receptor was identified in a human donor in good health. The donor label of this sample is uncertain. V and J are TRBV9 and TRBJ2-1; TRBD1 is a possible D gene (5 bases). The sequencing sample was made of blood. The CDR3 bases are TGTGCCAGCAGCATCTCCTTGCAGGGTGGGGAGCAGTTCTTC. This codes for CASSISLQGGEQFF.